This section outlines one T cell receptor beta chain sequence together with its context. Antigen: not known. The entry originates in a study of OX40 agonist ivuxolimab in advanced cancers. Study overall: The patients got ivuxolimab, which is an agonistic anti-OX40 (CD134) antibody. Dose-escalation patients suffered from hepatocellular carcinoma, melanoma, renal cell or head and neck cancer. The study's findings and limits: CD4+ and CD8+ blood T cells expanded clonally by week 6 at 0.1 to 3.0 mg/kg.

Germline CDR1 reads MNHEY; CDR2 reads SMNVEV (reference sequence). V was cut by 8 bases and J by 0 bases, with 11 bases left in between. The CDR3 is 15 amino acids. The repertoire was sequenced with immunoSEQ multiplex PCR; TCRdb's copy has only in-frame clones and lacks some. The sample has tens of thousands of clones; roughly 85% are singletons. The V and J genes are TRBV27 and TRBJ1-6; D call uncertain. This TCR was sampled from an adult with an advanced solid tumor such as melanoma, head and neck, liver or kidney cancer. The source was CD4+ or CD8+ T cells sorted from blood, collected in a trial of the OX40 agonist ivuxolimab. Here the CDR3 reads CASRVPSSYNSPLHF. The CDR3 DNA reads TGTGCCAGCCGGGTCCCAAGCTCCTATAATTCACCCCTCCACTTT.